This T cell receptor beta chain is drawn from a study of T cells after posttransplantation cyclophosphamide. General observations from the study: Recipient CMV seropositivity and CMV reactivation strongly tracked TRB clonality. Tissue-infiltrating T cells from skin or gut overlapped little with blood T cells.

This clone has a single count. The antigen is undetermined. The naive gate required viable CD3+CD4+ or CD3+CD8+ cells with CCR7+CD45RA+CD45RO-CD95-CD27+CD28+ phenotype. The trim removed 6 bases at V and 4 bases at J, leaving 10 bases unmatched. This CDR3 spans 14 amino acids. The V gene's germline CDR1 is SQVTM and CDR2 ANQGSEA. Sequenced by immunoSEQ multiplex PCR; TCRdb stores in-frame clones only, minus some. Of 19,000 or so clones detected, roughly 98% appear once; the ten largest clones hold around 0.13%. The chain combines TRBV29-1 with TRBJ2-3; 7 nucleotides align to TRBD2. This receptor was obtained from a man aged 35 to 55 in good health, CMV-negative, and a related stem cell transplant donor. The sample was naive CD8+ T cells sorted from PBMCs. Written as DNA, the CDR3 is TGCAGCGTGTCGGGGGGAGGGCCCCCAGATACGCAGTATTTT. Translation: CSVSGGGPPDTQYF.